The 30 T cell receptor beta chains in this list originate from one sample, sequenced in a study of sequential checkpoint blockade in melanoma (dated by TCRdb to between 2017 and 2020). The sample's treatment or condition label is to be understood as: randomized to nivolumab then ipilimumab (arm A) or the reverse (arm B). The protocol used for the library was the immunoSEQ multiplex PCR assay. TCRdb retrieved this table from immuneACCESS and kept in-frame rearrangements only. Not all clones are present; in checked studies, unresolved V genes account for under half, and no reason is known for the remainder. The table for this sample lists roughly 5,000 clones; approximately 35% of them were counted only once. The top ten clones comprise approximately 12% of the sample. Material: tumor tissue (inferred from file names), obtained from a patient given nivolumab and ipilimumab in sequence. These receptors came from a human donor with melanoma.

This clone was seen only a few times. The rearrangement uses TRBV11-3 and TRBJ2-2; 7 bases fit TRBD2. The V segment lost 1 base and the J segment 5 bases; nucleotides outside the gene matches: 7. CDR1 is SGHNT, CDR2 YENEEA, per germline. CDR3 length: 16 residues. The CDR3 DNA is TGTGCCAGCAGCTTAGGGGTGGGCGGGGGAACCGGGGAGCTGTTTTTT. Protein: CASSLGVGGGTGELFF.

In nucleotides, the CDR3 is TGTGCCTGGAGTGTACTAGTCGGTTCTCAAGCCTACGAGCAGTACTTC. It specifies CAWSVLVGSQAYEQYF. V and J are TRBV30 and TRBJ2-7; a possible D gene is TRBD2 (5 bases). The CDR3 is 16 residues long. V lost 0 bases and J lost 2, with 17 bases in between. Germline CDR1 and CDR2: GTSNPN and SVGIG (reference sequence).

The rearrangement links TRBV5-1 to TRBJ1-2; 8 bases agree with TRBD1. CDR1 and CDR2 from the germline V gene are SGHRS and YFSETQ. V was pared by 4 bases and J by 0 bases, with 8 bases of the junction left unmatched. There are 16 residues in the CDR3. CDR3 amino acids: CASSARQGRANYGYTF. The CDR3 DNA is TGCGCCAGCAGCGCCAGACAGGGGAGGGCTAACTATGGCTACACCTTC.

This clone is labeled as medium-sized (0.01 to 0.1%). The chain combines TRBV11-3 with TRBJ2-5; 10 positions agree with TRBD2. From germline, CDR1 is SGHNT and CDR2 YENEEA. V dropped 4 bases and J dropped 5; count of bases not matched to a gene: 10. The CDR3 is 16 residues long. CDR3 residues: CASSSQRGGLEETQYF. CDR3 bases: TGTGCCAGCAGCTCCCAGCGGGGGGGCCTCGAGGAGACCCAGTACTTC.

This clone came up a few times. The gene calls are TRBV18 and TRBJ2-7; no firm D call. The CDR3 runs 12 residues. In germline, CDR1 is KGHSH, CDR2 LQKENI. V dropped 3 bases and J dropped 1 base, with 4 bases sitting between them. DNA of the CDR3: TGTGCCAGCTCACCGTATTCCTACGAGCAGTACTTC. This translates into CASSPYSYEQYF.

There are a few counts of this clone. The rearrangement joins TRBV4-1 to TRBJ1-2; D not certain. The CDR3 is 15 residues long. V was shortened by 0 bases and J by 0 bases, with 8 bases between the two germline ends. Per the germline V gene, CDR1 is MGHRA and CDR2 is YSYEKL. CDR3 loop: CASSQDGRTNYGYTF. The DNA of the CDR3 is TGCGCCAGCAGCCAAGATGGCCGAACTAACTATGGCTACACCTTC.

On this clone: A far larger clone is only one base removed, so a read error is likely. This chain uses TRBV10-2 with TRBJ1-5, with D tentatively TRBD1 (6 bases). Germline V gene data show CDR1 as WSHSY and CDR2 as SAAADI. Trimming pared 6 bases from V and 1 base from J, leaving 22 bases between. The CDR3 has 18 residues. The CDR3 DNA is TGCGCCAGCAGCCTCCCGGTGGGGGGGCGGAGAAGCAATCAGCCCCAGCATTTT. It codes for CASSLPVGGRRSNQPQHF.

This clone was counted between two and nine times. The chain couples TRBV12-5 to TRBJ1-1; 8 bases map to TRBD1. Germline V gives CDR1 LGHNT, CDR2 FRNRAP. CDR3 length equals 14 residues. The CDR3 here is CASTIQGGNTEAFF. In DNA, the CDR3 is TGTGCCAGCACAATACAGGGGGGGAACACTGAAGCTTTCTTT.

This clone occurred a few times. This chain links TRBV12-5 with TRBJ1-2; 12 bases align to TRBD1. CDR1 LGHNT and CDR2 FRNRAP come from the germline V gene. There are 13 residues in the CDR3. CDR3 sequence: CAARDRGRGGYTF. The CDR3 DNA sequence: TGTGCCGCCCGGGACAGGGGGCGCGGTGGCTACACCTTC.

CDR3 residues: CASSWTGSIGELFF. CDR3 coding DNA: TGTGCCAGCAGTTGGACAGGGAGCATCGGGGAGCTGTTTTTT. The chain has TRBV6-8 and TRBJ2-2, with 8 bases aligning to TRBD1. CDR1 is MNHGY, CDR2 SAAAGT, per germline. V gave up 4 bases and J gave up 7 bases; unmatched junction bases: 5. This CDR3 contains 14 residues.

This chain's CDR3 is CASSPGTSGAGDTQYF. The CDR3 DNA follows: TGCGCCAGCAGCCCAGGGACTAGCGGGGCAGGAGATACGCAGTATTTT. V is TRBV5-1 and J is TRBJ2-3, with 13 bases that match TRBD2. Trimming cost V 4 bases and J 5 bases; bases outside gene matches: 7. Germline CDR1 is SGHRS and CDR2 is YFSETQ. CDR3 size: 16 residues.

This clone has more than one count but fewer than ten. This chain joins TRBV9 and TRBJ2-1, with D tentatively TRBD1 or TRBD2 (6 bases each). Germline CDR1 is SGDLS and CDR2 is YYNGEE. Trimming cost V 3 bases and J 8 bases, with 9 bases left between them. The CDR3 has 12 amino acids. In nucleotides, the CDR3 is TGTGCCAGCAGCGCCGGGGGCGATGAGCAGTTCTTC. Its translation: CASSAGGDEQFF.

This clone is categorized as medium-sized. This chain joins TRBV9 and TRBJ1-1, with TRBD1 identical over 8 bases. The CDR3 has 14 residues. The germline gives CDR1 SGDLS, CDR2 YYNGEE. J was trimmed by 1 base and V by 4 bases; bases with no gene match: 3. The CDR3 reads CASSLGQENTEAFF. CDR3 bases: TGTGCCAGCAGCCTGGGACAGGAGAACACTGAAGCTTTCTTT.

The chain joins TRBV9 to TRBJ1-5; TRBD1 matches at 9 bases. In germline, CDR1 is SGDLS, CDR2 YYNGEE. Trimming cost V 5 bases and J 1 base; bases outside gene matches: 19. The CDR3 is 20 residues long. CDR3 loop: CASSPGIRDRDEGSNQPQHF. The CDR3 bases are TGTGCCAGCAGTCCAGGTATCCGGGACAGGGATGAAGGGAGCAATCAGCCCCAGCATTTT.

V usage is TRBV11-3 and J usage is TRBJ2-3; D is possibly TRBD2 (5 bases). Germline assignment: CDR1 SGHNT and CDR2 YENEEA. With 1 base removed from V and 1 base from J, the gap between germline ends came to 6 bases. This CDR3 is 14 amino acids long. CDR3 in DNA: TGTGCCAGCAGCTTAGTCGGGGGCACAGATACGCAGTATTTT. Its protein is CASSLVGGTDTQYF.

This clone appeared a few times. This chain links TRBV5-1 with TRBJ2-7, with D tentatively TRBD1 (7 bases). The CDR3 extends over 15 amino acids. Germline CDR1 and CDR2: SGHRS and YFSETQ. Trimming removed 1 base from V and 3 bases from J, with 14 bases in between. The CDR3 coding sequence is TGCGCCAGCAGCTTGCGCGGGACAGCGAACTACGAGCAGTACTTC. It specifies CASSLRGTANYEQYF.

The chain carries TRBV6-8 and TRBJ1-6; no clear D gene. The V end was cut by 9 bases, the J end by 7 bases, with 13 bases between. CDR3 size: 13 residues. Germline loops: CDR1 MNHGY, CDR2 SAAAGT. The CDR3 nucleotides read TGTGCCAGTAATAGAGGGTGGAATTCACCCCTCCACTTT. Its translation is CASNRGWNSPLHF.

The rearrangement links TRBV19 to TRBJ1-1, with D maybe TRBD1 (5 bases). The CDR3 has 17 amino acids. Trimming removed 9 bases from V and 8 bases from J, with 31 bases in between. The germline gives CDR1 LNHDA, CDR2 SQIVND (reference sequence). The chain's CDR3 is CASPPHTVTEGIKEAFF. The CDR3 DNA is TGTGCCAGCCCCCCCCATACAGTCACCGAGGGGATAAAAGAAGCTTTCTTT.

This clone is deemed medium-sized. The V call is TRBV6-8, the J call TRBJ1-6; a possible D gene is TRBD1 (6 bases). Germline loops: CDR1 MNHGY, CDR2 SAAAGT. The V gene lost 6 bases and the J gene lost 7 bases, with 10 bases spanning the gap. The CDR3 loop spans 13 amino acids. The CDR3 reads CASRNRENSPLHF. CDR3 sequence (DNA): TGTGCCAGCAGAAACAGGGAGAATTCACCCCTCCACTTT.

V gene TRBV19 combines with J gene TRBJ2-3; weak D call: TRBD2 (6 bases). The CDR3 extends over 15 amino acids. V dropped 1 base and J dropped 5 bases, with 13 bases sitting between them. Germline CDR1 is LNHDA and CDR2 is SQIVND (reference sequence). The CDR3 region is CASSIVVRGLDTQYF. In DNA, the CDR3 is TGTGCCAGTAGTATAGTTGTGCGGGGATTAGATACGCAGTATTTT.

The chain has TRBV11-1 and TRBJ1-2, with 10 bases lining up with TRBD1. V dropped 4 bases and J dropped 6; count of bases not matched to a gene: 8. CDR1 is SGHAT, CDR2 FQDESV, per germline (reference sequence). This CDR3 is 15 amino acids long. CDR3 nucleotides: TGTGCCAGCAGCTCTCCGGGACAGGGGTTAGATGGCTACACCTTC. This encodes CASSSPGQGLDGYTF.

Judged by abundance, this clone is medium-sized. The V call is TRBV7-4, the J call TRBJ1-5, with unresolved D. Trimming removed 2 bases at V and 5 bases at J, with 7 bases between. This CDR3 comprises 13 residues. CDR1 SGHVT and CDR2 SQSDAQ come from the germline V gene. The CDR3 loop reads CASSLNGDQPQHF. DNA of the CDR3: TGTGCCAGCAGCTTAAATGGCGATCAGCCCCAGCATTTT.

At least ten counts were recorded for this clone. V usage is TRBV9 and J usage is TRBJ2-2; TRBD2 agrees at 9 bases. The CDR3 runs to 18 residues. Germline V gene sequence: CDR1 SGDLS, CDR2 YYNGEE. The V and J ends lost 4 bases and 2 bases, in that order; junction bases with no gene match: 12. CDR3 in amino acids: CASSPWASGATNTGELFF. The DNA of the CDR3 is TGTGCCAGCAGCCCTTGGGCTAGCGGGGCGACAAACACCGGGGAGCTGTTTTTT. The complete variable domain, with remaining parts taken from reference TRBV9 and TRBJ2-2, reads DSGVTQTPKHLITATGQRVTLRCSPRSGDLSVYWYQQSLDQGLQFLIQYYNGEERAKGNILERFSAQQFPDLHSELNLSSLELGDSALYFCASSPWASGATNTGELFFGEGSRLTVL.

This chain links TRBV19 with TRBJ2-1; D possibly uses TRBD1 or TRBD2 (6 bases each). Germline values: CDR1 LNHDA, CDR2 SQIVND (reference sequence). There are 15 residues in the CDR3. The V end was cut by 6 bases, the J end by 1 base, with 13 bases between. CDR3 residues: CASRWGAESYNEQFF. In DNA, the CDR3 is TGTGCCAGTAGGTGGGGGGCCGAATCCTACAATGAGCAGTTCTTC.

In its sample, this clone ranks as medium-sized (0.01 to 0.1%). This chain joins TRBV6-8 and TRBJ2-7; a possible D gene is TRBD2 (5 bases). CDR3 length equals 14 residues. Germline CDR1 and CDR2: MNHGY and SAAAGT. Trimming removed 0 bases from V and 4 bases from J, with 10 bases in between. The CDR3 sequence: CASSYSGDFYEQYF. The DNA of the CDR3 is TGTGCCAGCAGTTACTCCGGGGATTTTTACGAGCAGTACTTC.

This clone is categorized as medium-sized. V gene TRBV19 combines with J gene TRBJ2-7, with a weak D call TRBD1 (5 bases). Germline lookup yields CDR1 LNHDA and CDR2 SQIVND (reference sequence). The ends were cut back, 5 bases at V and 3 bases at J, with 5 bases in the middle. This CDR3 contains 11 residues. For the CDR3, the DNA is TGTGCCAGTAGTCAGGGCTACGAGCAGTACTTC. Its protein product is CASSQGYEQYF.

This clone showed up just a few times. V gene TRBV15 combines with J gene TRBJ2-4; D remains ambiguous. This CDR3 contains 17 residues. The ends were cut back, 1 base at V and 3 bases at J, with 16 bases in the middle. Per germline, CDR1 LNHNV and CDR2 YYDKDF (reference sequence). This CDR3 reads CATSRVKQVSVKNIQYF. DNA for the CDR3: TGTGCCACCAGCAGAGTTAAGCAAGTCTCGGTCAAAAACATTCAGTACTTC.

V and J are TRBV11-3 and TRBJ1-1; D is perhaps TRBD1 (6 bases). V dropped 1 base and J dropped 4 bases, with 10 bases sitting between them. Per the germline V gene, CDR1 is SGHNT and CDR2 is YENEEA. CDR3 size: 14 residues. CDR3 loop: CASSLGQGTTEAFF. DNA for the CDR3: TGTGCCAGCAGCTTAGGGCAGGGGACCACTGAAGCTTTCTTT.

This clone was seen only a few times. V usage is TRBV11-3 and J usage is TRBJ2-7, with 10 nucleotides matching TRBD1. This CDR3 has 16 residues. Germline loops: CDR1 SGHNT, CDR2 YENEEA. J lost 5 bases, V lost 7 bases, and 14 bases had no gene match. CDR3 bases: TGTGCCAGCATCCTTATCCGGGACAGGGGATTCCACGAGCAGTACTTC. Translating it yields CASILIRDRGFHEQYF.

In its sample, this clone was seen a few times. The chain carries TRBV28 and TRBJ1-1; D may be TRBD1 (5 bases). Trimming stripped 4 bases from V and 1 base from J, with 13 bases between. CDR1 is MDHEN, CDR2 SYDVKM, per germline. CDR3 length: 15 amino acids. For the CDR3, the DNA is TGTGCCAGCAGTTACCCCTTGGGGGGGAACACTGAAGCTTTCTTT. This codes for CASSYPLGGNTEAFF.